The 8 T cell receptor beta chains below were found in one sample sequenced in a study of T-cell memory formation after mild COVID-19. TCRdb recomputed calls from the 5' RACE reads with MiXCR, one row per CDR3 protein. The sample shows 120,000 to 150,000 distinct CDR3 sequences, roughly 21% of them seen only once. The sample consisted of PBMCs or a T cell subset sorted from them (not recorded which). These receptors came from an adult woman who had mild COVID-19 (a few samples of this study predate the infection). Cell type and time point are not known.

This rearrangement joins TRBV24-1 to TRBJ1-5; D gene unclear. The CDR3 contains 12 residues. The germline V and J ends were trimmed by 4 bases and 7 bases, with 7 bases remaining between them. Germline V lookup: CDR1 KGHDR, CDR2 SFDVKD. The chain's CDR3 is CATSENPQPQHF. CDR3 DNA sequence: TGTGCCACCAGTGAGAATCCCCAGCCCCAGCATTTT.

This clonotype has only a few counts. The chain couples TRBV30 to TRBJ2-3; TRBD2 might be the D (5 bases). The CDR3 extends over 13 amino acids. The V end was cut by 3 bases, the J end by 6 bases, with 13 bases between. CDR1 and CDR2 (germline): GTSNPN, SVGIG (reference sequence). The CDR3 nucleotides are TGTGCCTGGAGCCAGAGGGAGCGGGATACGCAGTATTTT. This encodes CAWSQRERDTQYF.

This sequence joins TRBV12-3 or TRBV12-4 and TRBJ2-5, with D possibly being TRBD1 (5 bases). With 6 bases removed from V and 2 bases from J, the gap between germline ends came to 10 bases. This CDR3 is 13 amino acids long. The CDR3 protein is CASSRQLQETQYF. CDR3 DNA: TGTGCCAGCAGCCGACAGTTACAAGAGACCCAGTACTTC.

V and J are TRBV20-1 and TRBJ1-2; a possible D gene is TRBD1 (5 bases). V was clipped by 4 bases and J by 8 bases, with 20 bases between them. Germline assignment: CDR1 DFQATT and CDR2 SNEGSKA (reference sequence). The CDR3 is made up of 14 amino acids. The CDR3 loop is CSATWGVGPVGYTF. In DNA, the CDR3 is TGCAGTGCTACCTGGGGCGTGGGGCCCGTAGGCTACACCTTC.

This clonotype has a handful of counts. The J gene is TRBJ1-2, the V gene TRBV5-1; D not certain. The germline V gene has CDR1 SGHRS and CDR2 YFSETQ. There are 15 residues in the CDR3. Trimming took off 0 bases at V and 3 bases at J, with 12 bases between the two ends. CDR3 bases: TGCGCCAGCAGCTTGGGGTTATCCGGGGACTATGGCTACACCTTC. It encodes CASSLGLSGDYGYTF.

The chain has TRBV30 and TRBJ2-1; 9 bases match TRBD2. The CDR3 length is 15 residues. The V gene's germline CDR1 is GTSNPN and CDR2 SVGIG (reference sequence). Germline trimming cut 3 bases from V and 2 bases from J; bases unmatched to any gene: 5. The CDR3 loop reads CAWRIGTSTYNEQFF. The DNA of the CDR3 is TGTGCCTGGAGGATCGGGACTAGCACCTACAATGAGCAGTTCTTC. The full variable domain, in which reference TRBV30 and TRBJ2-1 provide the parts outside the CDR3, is SQTIHQWPATLVQPVGSPLSLECTVEGTSNPNLYWYRQAAGRGLQLLFYSVGIGQISSEVPQNLSASRPQDRQFILSSKKLLLSDSGFYLCAWRIGTSTYNEQFFGPGTRLTVL.

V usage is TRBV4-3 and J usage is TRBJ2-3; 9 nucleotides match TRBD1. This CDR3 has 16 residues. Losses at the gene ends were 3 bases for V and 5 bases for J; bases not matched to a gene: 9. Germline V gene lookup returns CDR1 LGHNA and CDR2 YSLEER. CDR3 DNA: TGCGCCAGCAGCCAGGCCGCGACAGGGGGTGTAGATACGCAGTATTTT. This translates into CASSQAATGGVDTQYF.

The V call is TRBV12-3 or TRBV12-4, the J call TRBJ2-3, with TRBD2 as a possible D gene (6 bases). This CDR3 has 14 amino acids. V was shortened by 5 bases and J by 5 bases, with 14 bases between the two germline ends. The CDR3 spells CASSPGGVLDTQYF. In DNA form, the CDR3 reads TGTGCCAGCAGTCCCGGCGGGGTCTTAGATACGCAGTATTTT.